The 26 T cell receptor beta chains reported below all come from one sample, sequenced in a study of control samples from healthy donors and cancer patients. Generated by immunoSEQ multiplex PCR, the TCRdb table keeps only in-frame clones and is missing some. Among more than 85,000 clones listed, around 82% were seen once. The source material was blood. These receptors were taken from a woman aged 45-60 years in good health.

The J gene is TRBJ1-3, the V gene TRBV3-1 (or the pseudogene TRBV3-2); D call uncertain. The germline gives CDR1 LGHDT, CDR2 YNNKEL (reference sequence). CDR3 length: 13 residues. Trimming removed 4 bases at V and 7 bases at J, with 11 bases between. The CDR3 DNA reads TGTGCCAGCAGCCTTCTGTCGGAGAACACCATATATTTT. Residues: CASSLLSENTIYF.

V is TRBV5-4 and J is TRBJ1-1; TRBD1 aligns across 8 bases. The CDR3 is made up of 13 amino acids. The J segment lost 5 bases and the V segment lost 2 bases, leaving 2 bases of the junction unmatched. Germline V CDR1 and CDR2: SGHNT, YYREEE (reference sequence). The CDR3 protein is CASSFRQGTEAFF. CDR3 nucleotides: TGTGCCAGCAGCTTTCGACAGGGGACTGAAGCTTTCTTT.

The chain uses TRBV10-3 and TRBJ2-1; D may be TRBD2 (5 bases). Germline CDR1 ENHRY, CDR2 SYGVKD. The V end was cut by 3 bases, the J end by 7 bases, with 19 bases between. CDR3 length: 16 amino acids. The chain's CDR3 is CAISDMRTALMNEQFF. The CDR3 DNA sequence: TGTGCCATCAGTGATATGAGGACTGCCCTTATGAATGAGCAGTTCTTC.

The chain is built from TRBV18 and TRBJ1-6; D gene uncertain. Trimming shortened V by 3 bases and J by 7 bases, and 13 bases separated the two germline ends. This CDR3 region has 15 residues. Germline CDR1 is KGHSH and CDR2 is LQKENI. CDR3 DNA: TGTGCCAGCTCACCGCAGCGTTCGCAAAATTCACCCCTCCACTTT. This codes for CASSPQRSQNSPLHF.

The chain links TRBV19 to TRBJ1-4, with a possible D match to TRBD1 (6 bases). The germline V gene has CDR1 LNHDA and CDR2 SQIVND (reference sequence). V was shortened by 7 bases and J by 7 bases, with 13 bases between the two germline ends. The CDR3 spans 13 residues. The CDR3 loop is CASTRGFSEKLFF. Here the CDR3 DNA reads TGTGCCAGTACCAGGGGATTTAGTGAAAAACTGTTTTTT.

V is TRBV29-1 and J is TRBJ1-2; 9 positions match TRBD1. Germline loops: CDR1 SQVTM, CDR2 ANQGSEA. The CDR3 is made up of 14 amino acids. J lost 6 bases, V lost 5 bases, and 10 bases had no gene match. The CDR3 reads CSVYAGTGKDGYTF. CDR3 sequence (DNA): TGCAGCGTTTACGCCGGGACAGGGAAGGATGGCTACACCTTC. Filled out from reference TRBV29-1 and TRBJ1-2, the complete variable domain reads SAVISQKPSRDICQRGTSLTIQCQVDSQVTMMFWYRQQPGQSLTLIATANQGSEATYESGFVIDKFPISRPNLTFSTLTVSNMSPEDSSIYLCSVYAGTGKDGYTFGSGTRLTVV.

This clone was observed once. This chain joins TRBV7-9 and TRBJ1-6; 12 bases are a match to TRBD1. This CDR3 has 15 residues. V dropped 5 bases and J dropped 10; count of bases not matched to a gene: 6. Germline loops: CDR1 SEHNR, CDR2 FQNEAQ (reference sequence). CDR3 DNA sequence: TGTGCCAGCAGCCCCGGGGACAGGGGGCGGTCACCCCTCCACTTT. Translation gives CASSPGDRGRSPLHF.

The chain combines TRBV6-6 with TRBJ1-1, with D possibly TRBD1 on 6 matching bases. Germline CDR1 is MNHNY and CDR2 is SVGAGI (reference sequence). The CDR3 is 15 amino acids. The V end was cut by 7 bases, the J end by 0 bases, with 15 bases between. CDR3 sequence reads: CASNYPRTVNTEAFF. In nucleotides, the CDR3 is TGTGCCAGCAACTACCCCCGGACAGTGAACACTGAAGCTTTCTTT.

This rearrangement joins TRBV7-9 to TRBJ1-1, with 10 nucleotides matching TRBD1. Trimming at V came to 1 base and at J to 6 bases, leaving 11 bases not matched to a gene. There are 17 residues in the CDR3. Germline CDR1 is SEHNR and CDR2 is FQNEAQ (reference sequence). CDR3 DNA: TGTGCCAGCAGCTTAGGGGGCTCCCGGGACAGGGGCCCTGAAGCTTTCTTT. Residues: CASSLGGSRDRGPEAFF.

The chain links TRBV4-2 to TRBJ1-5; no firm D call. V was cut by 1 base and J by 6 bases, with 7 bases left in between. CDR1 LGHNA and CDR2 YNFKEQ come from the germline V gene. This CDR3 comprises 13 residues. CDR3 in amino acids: CASSQVLSQPQHF. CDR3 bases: TGTGCCAGCAGCCAAGTTCTTAGTCAGCCCCAGCATTTT.

The CDR3: CASSLEPNQPQHF. Written as DNA, the CDR3 is TGTGCCAGCAGCTTGGAACCAAATCAGCCCCAGCATTTT. The gene calls are TRBV5-4 and TRBJ1-5; no clear D gene. Germline V CDR1 and CDR2: SGHNT, YYREEE (reference sequence). The CDR3 is made up of 13 amino acids. Trimming took off 0 bases at V and 4 bases at J, with 5 bases between the two ends.

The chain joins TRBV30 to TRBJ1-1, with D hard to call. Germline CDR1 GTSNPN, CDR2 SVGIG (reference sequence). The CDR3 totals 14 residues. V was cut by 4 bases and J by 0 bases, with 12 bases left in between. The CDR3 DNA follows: TGTGCCTGGATAAGAAGCAACATGAACACTGAAGCTTTCTTT. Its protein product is CAWIRSNMNTEAFF.

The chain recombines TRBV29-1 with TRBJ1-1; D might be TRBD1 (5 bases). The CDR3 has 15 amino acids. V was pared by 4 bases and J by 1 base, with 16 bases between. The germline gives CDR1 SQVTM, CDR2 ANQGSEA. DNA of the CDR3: TGCAGCGTTGTACCCTTTAGGGGCGGGAACACTGAAGCTTTCTTT. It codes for CSVVPFRGGNTEAFF.

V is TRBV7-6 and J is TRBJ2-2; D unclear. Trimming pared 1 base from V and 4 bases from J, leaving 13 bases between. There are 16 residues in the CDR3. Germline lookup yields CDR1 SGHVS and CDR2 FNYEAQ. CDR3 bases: TGTGCCAGCAGCTTAGTCTCAGAGCTGATCACCGGGGAGCTGTTTTTT. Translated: CASSLVSELITGELFF.

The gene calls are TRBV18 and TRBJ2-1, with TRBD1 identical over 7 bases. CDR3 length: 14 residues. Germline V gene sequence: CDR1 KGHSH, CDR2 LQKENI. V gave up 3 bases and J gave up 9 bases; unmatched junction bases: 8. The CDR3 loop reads CASSPSEGAGEQFF. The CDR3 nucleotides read TGTGCCAGCTCACCGTCCGAGGGGGCGGGTGAGCAGTTCTTC.

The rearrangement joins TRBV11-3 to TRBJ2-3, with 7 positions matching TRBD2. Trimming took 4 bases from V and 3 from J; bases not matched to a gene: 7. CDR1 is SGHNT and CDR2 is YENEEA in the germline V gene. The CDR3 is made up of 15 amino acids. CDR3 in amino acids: CASSSRDSGTDTQYF. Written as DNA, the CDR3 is TGTGCCAGCAGCTCTAGAGATAGCGGGACAGATACGCAGTATTTT.

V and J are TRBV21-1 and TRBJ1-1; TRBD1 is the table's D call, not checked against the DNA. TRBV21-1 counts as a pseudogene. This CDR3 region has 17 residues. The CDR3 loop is CASTERIMGPTNTEAFF. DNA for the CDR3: TGTGCCAGCACCGAGAGGATAATGGGGCCGACGAACACTGAAGCTTTCTTT.

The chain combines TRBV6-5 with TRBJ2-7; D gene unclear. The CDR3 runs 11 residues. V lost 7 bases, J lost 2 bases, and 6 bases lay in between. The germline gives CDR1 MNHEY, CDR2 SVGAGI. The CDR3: CASNQAYEQYF. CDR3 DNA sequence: TGTGCCAGCAATCAAGCCTACGAGCAGTACTTC.

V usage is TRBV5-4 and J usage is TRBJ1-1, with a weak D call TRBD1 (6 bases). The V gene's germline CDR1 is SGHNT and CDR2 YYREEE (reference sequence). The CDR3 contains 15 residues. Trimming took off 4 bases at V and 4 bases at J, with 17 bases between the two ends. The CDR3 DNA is TGTGCCAGCAGCCCTGAGACAGGCCGGAGCACTGAAGCTTTCTTT. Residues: CASSPETGRSTEAFF.

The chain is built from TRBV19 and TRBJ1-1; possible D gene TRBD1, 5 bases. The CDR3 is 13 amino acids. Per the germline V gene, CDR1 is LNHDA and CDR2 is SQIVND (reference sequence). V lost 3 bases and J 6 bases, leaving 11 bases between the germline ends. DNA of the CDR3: TGTGCCAGTAGTATGGTGGGGGTCGCTGAAGCTTTCTTT. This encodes CASSMVGVAEAFF.

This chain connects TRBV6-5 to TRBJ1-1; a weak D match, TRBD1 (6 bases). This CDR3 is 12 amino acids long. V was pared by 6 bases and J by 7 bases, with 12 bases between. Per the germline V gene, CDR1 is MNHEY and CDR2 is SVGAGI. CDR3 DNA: TGTGCCAGCAGACAGGGCTCCCTTGAAGCTTTCTTT. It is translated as CASRQGSLEAFF.

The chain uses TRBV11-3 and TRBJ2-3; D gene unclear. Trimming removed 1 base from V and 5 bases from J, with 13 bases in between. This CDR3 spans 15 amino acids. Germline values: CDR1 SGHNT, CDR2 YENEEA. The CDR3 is CASSLAPRSIDTQYF. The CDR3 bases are TGTGCCAGCAGCTTAGCGCCGAGATCGATAGATACGCAGTATTTT. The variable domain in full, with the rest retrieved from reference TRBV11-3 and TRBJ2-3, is EAGVVQSPRYKIIEKKQPVAFWCNPISGHNTLYWYLQNLGQGPELLIRYENEEAVDDSQLPKDRFSAERLKGVDSTLKIQPAELGDSAVYLCASSLAPRSIDTQYFGPGTRLTVL.

CDR3 DNA: TGTGCCAGCAGCCCCCAGTGGGACAGTGTTTACAATGAGCAGTTCTTC. Translation: CASSPQWDSVYNEQFF. The V and J genes are TRBV3-1 (or the pseudogene TRBV3-2) and TRBJ2-1, with 7 bases matching TRBD1. The CDR3 is 16 amino acids. Germline CDR1 reads LGHDT; CDR2 reads YNNKEL (reference sequence). V dropped 4 bases and J dropped 4; count of bases not matched to a gene: 10.

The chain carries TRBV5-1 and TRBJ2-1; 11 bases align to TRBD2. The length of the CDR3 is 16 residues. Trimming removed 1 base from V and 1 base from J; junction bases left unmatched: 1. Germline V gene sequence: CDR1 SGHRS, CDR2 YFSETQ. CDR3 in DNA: TGCGCCAGCAGCTTGACTAGCGGGAGTTCCTACAATGAGCAGTTCTTC. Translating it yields CASSLTSGSSYNEQFF.

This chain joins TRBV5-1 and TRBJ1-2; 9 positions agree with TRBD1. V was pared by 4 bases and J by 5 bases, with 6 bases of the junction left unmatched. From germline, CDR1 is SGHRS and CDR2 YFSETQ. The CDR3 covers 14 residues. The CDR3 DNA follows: TGCGCCAGCAGCAAAGACAGGGGGAGGTATGGCTACACCTTC. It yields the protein CASSKDRGRYGYTF.

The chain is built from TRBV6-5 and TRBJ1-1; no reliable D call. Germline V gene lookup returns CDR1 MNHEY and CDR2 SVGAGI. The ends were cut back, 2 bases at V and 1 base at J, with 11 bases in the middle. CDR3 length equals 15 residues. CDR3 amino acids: CASSYIRTRNTEAFF. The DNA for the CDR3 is TGTGCCAGCAGTTACATTCGGACGAGGAACACTGAAGCTTTCTTT.